Listed below are T cell receptor beta chains from one sample, sequenced in a study of shared clonotypes between healthy human individuals. Method: immunoSEQ multiplex PCR; TCRdb's copy keeps in-frame clones and lacks some. The sample includes some 600,000 clones, roughly 96% of them seen just once. Sequencing was performed on naive CD8+ T cells sorted from blood. Receptor source: a woman younger than 45 in good health. The CDR3 runs from the conserved cysteine through the conserved F or W. The D gene is left open where the match is weak. Rows give clone size only sometimes, using once, few, many, or a class for an expanded clone.

J: TRBJ1-1
V: TRBV14
D: TRBD1
size: once
DNA: TGTGCCAGCAGCCACTGGGACAGCCCGGATGGGACTGAAGCTTTCTTT
CDR3: CASSHWDSPDGTEAFF

J: TRBJ1-1
V: TRBV7-3
D: .
size: .
DNA: TGTGCCAGCAGCTTAGATGGCAGGGCTGAAGCTTTCTTT
CDR3: CASSLDGRAEAFF

J: TRBJ1-1
V: TRBV27
D: .
size: .
DNA: TGTGCCAGCAGGTCCGGACTGAACACTGAAGCTTTCTTT
CDR3: CASRSGLNTEAFF

J: TRBJ2-7
V: TRBV7-9
D: .
size: .
DNA: TGTGCCAGCAGCTTAGGGGACAACTCCTACGAGCAGTACTTC
CDR3: CASSLGDNSYEQYF

J: TRBJ2-3
V: TRBV4-1
D: .
size: .
DNA: TGCGCCAGCAGCCTTCCAACTCGGCTCAACCCCGCCACAGATACGCAGTATTTT
CDR3: CASSLPTRLNPATDTQYF

J: TRBJ2-1
V: TRBV27
D: .
size: .
DNA: TGTGCCAGCAGTTCATTGGGGAGCTCCTACAATGAGCAGTTCTTC
CDR3: CASSSLGSSYNEQFF

J: TRBJ2-7
V: TRBV7-6
D: .
size: once
DNA: TGTGCCAGCAGCCCCAGTGGGGGGGCCGTCGAGCAGTACTTC
CDR3: CASSPSGGAVEQYF

J: TRBJ1-2
V: TRBV5-6
D: .
size: .
DNA: TGTGCCAGCAGCTTCTATCCGACAGAAAACTATGGCTACACCTTC
CDR3: CASSFYPTENYGYTF

J: TRBJ2-7
V: TRBV6-1
D: .
size: once
DNA: TGTGCCAGCCTGAAAGCATTTCCCTACGAGCAGTACTTC
CDR3: CASLKAFPYEQYF

J: TRBJ1-2
V: TRBV5-4
D: .
size: .
DNA: TGTGCCAGCAGATTACAGGGAGCCTATGGCTACACCTTC
CDR3: CASRLQGAYGYTF

J: TRBJ2-1
V: TRBV27
D: .
size: .
DNA: TGTGCCAGCAGTCCGTATCCCGGGCCCGAGGTCAATGAGCAGTTCTTC
CDR3: CASSPYPGPEVNEQFF

J: TRBJ1-5
V: TRBV6-1
D: .
size: once
DNA: TGTGCCAGCACCCTCGGGGGGGGGAATCAGCCCCAGCATTTT
CDR3: CASTLGGGNQPQHF

J: TRBJ1-2
V: TRBV9
D: .
size: .
DNA: TGTGCCAGCAGCGTAGGGCAGGGCAACTATGGTGACTACACCTTC
CDR3: CASSVGQGNYGDYTF

J: TRBJ2-1
V: TRBV11-3
D: .
size: .
DNA: TGTGCCAGCAGCTTACGGAGCGGCGATGAGCAGTTCTTC
CDR3: CASSLRSGDEQFF

J: TRBJ2-7
V: TRBV6-1
D: TRBD2
size: .
DNA: TGTGCCAGCAGGCATAGCGGGAGCTCCTACGAGCAGTACTTC
CDR3: CASRHSGSSYEQYF

J: TRBJ2-1
V: TRBV2
D: .
size: .
DNA: TGTGCCAGCAGTGACCGGAGGGGACTCAATGAGCAGTTCTTC
CDR3: CASSDRRGLNEQFF

J: TRBJ2-1
V: TRBV5-8
D: TRBD2
size: .
DNA: TGTGCCAGCAGCCCCGTTGGGGCGGGGGTCGATGAGCAGTTCTTC
CDR3: CASSPVGAGVDEQFF

J: TRBJ2-5
V: TRBV30
D: .
size: .
DNA: TGTGCCTGGAGTGTACCCGGGCTGGAGACCCAGTACTTC
CDR3: CAWSVPGLETQYF

J: TRBJ2-1
V: TRBV19
D: TRBD2
size: .
DNA: TGTGCCAGTTCCACCGGGGGGAGCTCCTACAATGAGCAGTTCTTC
CDR3: CASSTGGSSYNEQFF

J: TRBJ2-5
V: TRBV9
D: .
size: .
DNA: TGTGCCAGCAGCGTAGGAGAGTCGTATCAAGAGACCCAGTACTTC
CDR3: CASSVGESYQETQYF

J: TRBJ2-1
V: TRBV9
D: .
size: .
DNA: TGTGCCAGCAGCGTAGTTTCAGGGGTTGAGCAGTTCTTC
CDR3: CASSVVSGVEQFF

J: TRBJ2-1
V: TRBV9
D: .
size: .
DNA: TGTGCCAGCAGCGTAGTTGGGTATTCGAACAATGAGCAGTTCTTC
CDR3: CASSVVGYSNNEQFF

J: TRBJ2-7
V: TRBV27
D: .
size: .
DNA: TGTGCCAGCAGTTTTGGTCAAGAGCAGTACTTC
CDR3: CASSFGQEQYF

J: TRBJ2-2
V: TRBV28
D: .
size: .
DNA: TGTGCCAGCAGTGACGCGGGAAACACCGGGGAGCTGTTTTTT
CDR3: CASSDAGNTGELFF

J: TRBJ2-5
V: TRBV25-1
D: TRBD2
size: .
DNA: TGTGCCAGCAGTGAACGGTTAATAGCGGGAGAGACCCAGTACTTC
CDR3: CASSERLIAGETQYF

J: TRBJ2-1
V: TRBV7-9
D: .
size: .
DNA: TGTGCCAGCAGCTATATAACCGTTGAGCAGTTCTTC
CDR3: CASSYITVEQFF

J: TRBJ2-3
V: TRBV19
D: TRBD2
size: .
DNA: TGTGCCAGTAGTGTAGCGGGAGTAGGGACAGATACGCAGTATTTT
CDR3: CASSVAGVGTDTQYF

J: TRBJ2-7
V: TRBV27
D: .
size: .
DNA: TGTGCCAGCAGTTACCCAGGGAGCTACGAGCAGTACTTC
CDR3: CASSYPGSYEQYF

J: TRBJ1-5
V: TRBV27
D: .
size: .
DNA: TGTGCCAGCAGTTTATCGGCCCGGGGAGGGGCCCGGCCCCAGCATTTT
CDR3: CASSLSARGGARPQHF

J: TRBJ1-3
V: TRBV6-1
D: .
size: .
DNA: TGTGCCAGCAGCCCCGGGACAAAAAACACCATATATTTT
CDR3: CASSPGTKNTIYF

J: TRBJ2-4
V: TRBV19
D: .
size: .
DNA: TGTGCCAGTAGTATTTTCTACCTAGCCAAAAACATTCAGTACTTC
CDR3: CASSIFYLAKNIQYF

J: TRBJ2-7
V: TRBV11-2
D: .
size: .
DNA: TGTGCCAGCAGCCCAGAGGGGGGACGGCCGGAGCAGTACTTC
CDR3: CASSPEGGRPEQYF

J: TRBJ2-7
V: TRBV2
D: .
size: .
DNA: TGTGCCAGCAGTGATCTATCAACAGGGCGTGGGTCCTACGAGCAGTACTTC
CDR3: CASSDLSTGRGSYEQYF

J: TRBJ1-1
V: TRBV5-6
D: .
size: .
DNA: TGTGCCAGCAGCTTGGGACCCCGGGGCGCTTTCTTT
CDR3: CASSLGPRGAFF

J: TRBJ1-5
V: TRBV4-1
D: .
size: .
DNA: TGCGCCAGCAGCCAAGATATGGGGGCTAGCAATCAGCCCCAGCATTTT
CDR3: CASSQDMGASNQPQHF

J: TRBJ2-7
V: TRBV27
D: TRBD2
size: once
DNA: TGTGCCAGCAGAACTAGCGGGCACCTATACGAGCAGTACTTC
CDR3: CASRTSGHLYEQYF

J: TRBJ2-7
V: TRBV27
D: .
size: .
DNA: TGTGCCAGCAGACAGTTTAAAGATTTAGTAACCTACGAGCAGTACTTC
CDR3: CASRQFKDLVTYEQYF

J: TRBJ2-3
V: TRBV27
D: .
size: .
DNA: TGTGCCAGCAGTTTATCCGGGGGAGGGGGAACAGATACGCAGTATTTT
CDR3: CASSLSGGGGTDTQYF

J: TRBJ2-7
V: TRBV29-1
D: .
size: once
DNA: TGCAGCGTTGAAGATGGCAGGGGAACCGAGCAGTACTTC
CDR3: CSVEDGRGTEQYF

J: TRBJ2-7
V: TRBV5-8
D: .
size: .
DNA: TGTGCCAGCAGCTTGCTCCCCTCCGGGTCCTACGAGCAGTACTTC
CDR3: CASSLLPSGSYEQYF

J: TRBJ2-2
V: TRBV11-3
D: .
size: .
DNA: TGTGCCAGCAGCCCCGGGCCCGGACGGTCCGGGGAGCTGTTTTTT
CDR3: CASSPGPGRSGELFF

J: TRBJ1-2
V: TRBV2
D: .
size: .
DNA: TGTGCCAGCAGGGAGGAGGGGACAATTTATGGCTACACCTTC
CDR3: CASREEGTIYGYTF

J: TRBJ2-7
V: TRBV28
D: .
size: .
DNA: TGTGCCAGCAGTTTAGGCGGGAACTACTACGAGCAGTACTTC
CDR3: CASSLGGNYYEQYF

J: TRBJ2-1
V: TRBV5-1
D: .
size: once
DNA: TGCGCCAGCAGCTTGGTTCGGGGTAACTACAATGAGCAGTTCTTC
CDR3: CASSLVRGNYNEQFF

J: TRBJ1-3
V: TRBV19
D: .
size: .
DNA: TGTGCCAGTAGCCCGGGTGGGTCTCCTGGAAACACCATATATTTT
CDR3: CASSPGGSPGNTIYF

J: TRBJ2-3
V: TRBV4-1
D: .
size: .
DNA: TGCGCCAGCACGGAGGCAGGGGTGGTAGATACGCAGTATTTT
CDR3: CASTEAGVVDTQYF

J: TRBJ2-5
V: TRBV28
D: TRBD2
size: .
DNA: TGTGCCAGCAGTTTACTAGCGGTGCAAGAGACCCAGTACTTC
CDR3: CASSLLAVQETQYF

J: TRBJ2-1
V: TRBV28
D: TRBD2
size: .
DNA: TGTGCCAGCAGCCCCCCCTTAGCGGGAGTATACAATGAGCAGTTCTTC
CDR3: CASSPPLAGVYNEQFF

J: TRBJ1-2
V: TRBV10-2
D: TRBD1
size: .
DNA: TGCGCCAGCAGTGAGGTGGACAGGGGGAGATCGGTCTATGGCTACACCTTC
CDR3: CASSEVDRGRSVYGYTF

J: TRBJ2-7
V: TRBV9
D: .
size: .
DNA: TGTGCCAGCAGCTCAGGACAGTCCTACGAGCAGTACTTC
CDR3: CASSSGQSYEQYF

J: TRBJ2-3
V: TRBV28
D: .
size: .
DNA: TGTGCCAGCAGTTCCTCCGTACTGTCGGATACGCAGTATTTT
CDR3: CASSSSVLSDTQYF

J: TRBJ2-5
V: TRBV7-3
D: .
size: .
DNA: TGTGCCAGCAGCCCCCAGGGGGGAAGACTCCCTATTGTCCAGTACTTC
CDR3: CASSPQGGRLPIVQYF